The T cell receptor beta chain under discussion was sequenced for a study of blood T cell repertoires in COVID-19. Study context: Donors in the United States, Italy and Spain gave samples during acute or convalescent COVID-19.

Germline CDR1 SGHNT, CDR2 YYREEE (reference sequence). Between the trimmed V and J ends, which lost 0 bases and 0 bases, there was a span of 10 bases. CDR3 length equals 16 residues. The table came from immunoSEQ multiplex PCR; TCRdb's copy has only in-frame clones and leaves some out. The sample shows some 290,000 clones, almost 90% of them seen only once. Patients from Seattle were sampled longitudinally, starting during active infection. The clonotype was recovered from a woman in her thirties or forties with COVID-19, enrolled during active disease. The chain carries TRBV5-4 and TRBJ2-1; maybe TRBD1 (7 bases). The sample comprised peripheral blood. The DNA of the CDR3 is TGTGCCAGCAGCTTGGGGAGGGACAGCTCCTACAATGAGCAGTTCTTC. Its protein is CASSLGRDSSYNEQFF. The whole variable domain, filled in from reference TRBV5-4 and TRBJ2-1, reads ETGVTQSPTHLIKTRGQQVTLRCSSQSGHNTVSWYQQALGQGPQFIFQYYREEENGRGNFPPRFSGLQFPNYSSELNVNALELDDSALYLCASSLGRDSSYNEQFFGPGTRLTVL.